This entry lists 5 T cell receptor beta chains sequenced from one sample in a study of T cells in Graves' hyperthyroidism and ophthalmopathy. Amplified regions were TCR beta CDR3 sequences from RNA transcripts. A set of HTBI primers served as the primers for a first-round RT-PCR of the TCR CDR3. TCRdb re-analysed the multiplex PCR reads in MiXCR, keeping a single row per CDR3 protein. Of hundreds of thousands of distinct CDR3 sequences listed, about 15% were seen once; the top ten hold 32%. Sequencing was performed on blood. Receptors were obtained from a woman between 25 and 40 years old with Graves' hyperthyroidism.

The sample holds many counts of this clonotype. The rearrangement links TRBV3-1 to TRBJ1-1; 12 bases fit TRBD1. The V segment lost 3 bases and the J segment 5 bases; nucleotides outside the gene matches: 19. The CDR3 totals 20 residues. Germline assignment: CDR1 LGHDT and CDR2 YNNKEL (reference sequence). The CDR3 DNA reads as TGTGCCAGCAGCCAGGCCCGGGACAGGGGGCGCCCCAGTGGGAAGACTGAAGCTTTCTTT. Its translation is CASSQARDRGRPSGKTEAFF.

This clonotype has ten or more counts. V and J are TRBV2 and TRBJ2-3; a weak D match, TRBD2 (7 bases). The CDR3 loop spans 14 amino acids. V lost 8 bases and J lost 5, with 17 bases in between. Looked up from germline, CDR1 is SNHLY and CDR2 is FYNNEI. CDR3 DNA sequence: TGTGCCAGCCCCCGCGCGGGGGCGGGAGATACGCAGTATTTT. Its protein is CASPRAGAGDTQYF. The whole variable domain, filled in from reference TRBV2 and TRBJ2-3, reads EPEVTQTPSHQVTQMGQEVILRCVPISNHLYFYWYRQILGQKVEFLVSFYNNEISEKSEIFDDQFSVERPDGSNFTLKIRSTKLEDSAMYFCASPRAGAGDTQYFGPGTRLTVL.

This chain joins TRBV7-9 and TRBJ2-7; no clear D. Trimming removed 4 bases from V and 3 bases from J, with 13 bases in between. Germline assignment: CDR1 SEHNR and CDR2 FQNEAQ (reference sequence). CDR3 length: 14 amino acids. The CDR3 DNA follows: TGTGCCAGCAGCTCGGACCTTACCCACTACGAGCAGTACTTC. This sequence encodes CASSSDLTHYEQYF.

This clonotype was counted between two and nine times. The chain joins TRBV6-1 to TRBJ2-7, with 9 positions matching TRBD2. This CDR3 has 13 amino acids. V shed 8 bases and J 7 bases; nucleotides not matched to a gene: 9. Germline values: CDR1 MNHNS, CDR2 SASEGT. The CDR3 loop reads CASRGLALGEQYF. In DNA, the CDR3 is TGTGCCAGCCGGGGACTAGCTCTTGGGGAGCAGTACTTC.

J is TRBJ2-7 and V is TRBV5-1; D not resolved. The CDR3 has 14 amino acids. Germline V lookup: CDR1 SGHRS, CDR2 YFSETQ. V lost 1 base and J lost 5, with 13 bases in between. The CDR3 bases are TGCGCCAGCAGCTTGAGACATGGTGTAGACGAGCAGTACTTC. Its translation is CASSLRHGVDEQYF.